The 28 T cell receptor beta chains listed next were all sequenced from one sample in a study of early T cells in non-severe SARS-CoV-2 infection. TCRdb re-analysed the 5' RACE reads in MiXCR, keeping a single row per CDR3 protein. The profile shows over 45,000 distinct CDR3 sequences, around 7% of them singletons. Specimen: whole blood, collected at baseline. These receptors were obtained from an adult who was a healthcare worker with PCR-confirmed SARS-CoV-2 infection or an uninfected control (not recorded which).

This sequence joins TRBV28 and TRBJ1-1; D unresolved. The germline V and J ends were trimmed by 2 bases and 0 bases, with 10 bases remaining between them. The CDR3 is 15 residues long. The germline gives CDR1 MDHEN, CDR2 SYDVKM. The CDR3 nucleotides read TGTGCCAGCAGTTTAGTAGGTGGATTGAACACTGAAGCTTTCTTT. It yields the protein CASSLVGGLNTEAFF.

This clonotype was seen a handful of times. The gene calls are TRBV5-1 and TRBJ2-5; 12 bases match TRBD2. The CDR3 has 18 amino acids. Trimming took 0 bases from V and 4 from J; bases not matched to a gene: 10. Germline values: CDR1 SGHRS, CDR2 YFSETQ. CDR3 in DNA: TGCGCCAGCAGCTTGGATGGTACTCTGGGACTAGCGGGAGAGACCCAGTACTTC. This translates into CASSLDGTLGLAGETQYF. The variable domain in full, with the rest retrieved from reference TRBV5-1 and TRBJ2-5, is KAGVTQTPRYLIKTRGQQVTLSCSPISGHRSVSWYQQTPGQGLQFLFEYFSETQRNKGNFPGRFSGRQFSNSRSEMNVSTLELGDSALYLCASSLDGTLGLAGETQYFGPGTRLLVL.

In this sample, this clonotype turned up many times. This sequence joins TRBV3-1 and TRBJ2-7; the match to TRBD2 covers 11 bases. V was pared by 0 bases and J by 3 bases, with 4 bases of the junction left unmatched. Germline assignment: CDR1 LGHDT and CDR2 YNNKEL (reference sequence). The CDR3 runs to 16 residues. CDR3 protein: CASSQDVGLAVYEQYF. CDR3 DNA sequence: TGTGCCAGCAGCCAAGATGTGGGACTAGCGGTCTACGAGCAGTACTTC.

This clonotype has more than one count but fewer than ten. The chain employs TRBV12-3 or TRBV12-4 and TRBJ2-7; D remains unclear. The CDR3 runs to 15 residues. V dropped 6 bases and J dropped 1 base, with 16 bases sitting between them. The CDR3 sequence is CASSHEYQRSYEQYF. The CDR3 DNA reads as TGTGCCAGCAGCCATGAGTACCAAAGATCCTACGAGCAGTACTTC.

This clonotype has a count of ten or more. The V and J genes are TRBV30 and TRBJ1-5, with no clear D. The V end lost 4 bases, the J end lost 4 bases, and 8 bases lay between the germline ends. The V gene's germline CDR1 is GTSNPN and CDR2 SVGIG (reference sequence). The CDR3 contains 12 residues. Here the CDR3 reads CAWNTLNQPQHF. The DNA of the CDR3 is TGTGCCTGGAATACTCTAAATCAGCCCCAGCATTTT.

This clonotype showed up many times. The V and J genes are TRBV20-1 and TRBJ2-2; D remains ambiguous. Germline-derived CDR1 and CDR2 are DFQATT and SNEGSKA (reference sequence). The CDR3 covers 12 residues. Deletions cut 0 bases from V and 5 bases from J, with 4 bases between. The chain's CDR3 is CSARDLTGELFF. CDR3 nucleotides: TGCAGTGCTAGAGATTTGACCGGGGAGCTGTTTTTT.

CDR3 sequence: CSASVRHEQYF. The CDR3 nucleotides are TGCAGTGCTAGCGTGAGGCACGAGCAGTACTTC. This rearrangement joins TRBV20-1 to TRBJ2-7, with unresolved D. This CDR3 has 11 amino acids. V shed 3 bases and J shed 5 bases, with 8 bases lying between them. The V gene's germline CDR1 is DFQATT and CDR2 SNEGSKA (reference sequence).

This clonotype has at least ten counts. This sequence joins TRBV7-2 and TRBJ2-1; 12 bases match TRBD2. Germline CDR1 and CDR2: SGHTA and FQGNSA. Trimming removed 4 bases from V and 6 bases from J; junction bases left unmatched: 4. The CDR3 sequence is 15 residues long. CDR3 protein: CASSSSGGAFNEQFF. For the CDR3, the DNA is TGTGCCAGCAGCTCTAGCGGGGGGGCTTTCAATGAGCAGTTCTTC.

The rearrangement joins TRBV7-6 to TRBJ1-3; D is unclear. The CDR3 has 16 amino acids. CDR1 SGHVS and CDR2 FNYEAQ come from the germline V gene. The V gene lost 1 base and the J gene lost 0 bases, with 10 bases spanning the gap. The CDR3 DNA follows: TGTGCCAGCAGCTTAGGATCAGCTAACTCTGGAAACACCATATATTTT. Amino acids: CASSLGSANSGNTIYF.

This clonotype occurred many times. The rearrangement links TRBV7-2 to TRBJ1-5; D uncertain. Germline CDR1 and CDR2: SGHTA and FQGNSA. The CDR3 is 15 residues long. Deletions cut 1 base from V and 1 base from J, with 8 bases between. The CDR3 coding sequence is TGTGCCAGCAGCTTAGTAGCTTGGAGCAATCAGCCCCAGCATTTT. Encoded protein: CASSLVAWSNQPQHF.

This clonotype was detected only a few times. The V and J genes are TRBV5-1 and TRBJ1-1; 9 bases align to TRBD1. Germline V lookup: CDR1 SGHRS, CDR2 YFSETQ. V lost 3 bases and J lost 7; bases outside the gene matches: 4. The length of the CDR3 is 13 residues. The CDR3 is CASSWGQGVEAFF. The CDR3 coding sequence is TGCGCCAGCAGCTGGGGACAGGGAGTTGAAGCTTTCTTT.

Many counts were recorded for this clonotype. J is TRBJ2-7 and V is TRBV9; D uncertain. Germline-derived CDR1 and CDR2 are SGDLS and YYNGEE. V shed 5 bases and J shed 0 bases, with 12 bases lying between them. The CDR3 contains 14 residues. The DNA for the CDR3 is TGTGCCAGCAGTCGGCAGCCCAGCTCCTACGAGCAGTACTTC. Amino acid sequence: CASSRQPSSYEQYF.

This clonotype was recorded many times. For the CDR3, the DNA is TGCAGTGCTAGAGATGGACCAGCATGGAATCAGCCCCAGCATTTT. Its translation is CSARDGPAWNQPQHF. The rearrangement links TRBV20-1 to TRBJ1-5; no firm D call. The CDR3 runs to 15 residues. Germline lookup yields CDR1 DFQATT and CDR2 SNEGSKA (reference sequence). V lost 0 bases, J lost 4 bases, and 13 bases lay in between.

Concerning this clonotype: Sequence at one end of the junction differs from germline and may be a read error. The chain joins TRBV10-3 to TRBJ2-2; possible D gene TRBD1, 6 bases. The germline gives CDR1 ENHRY, CDR2 SYGVKD. CDR3 length: 14 amino acids. CDR3 DNA: TGTACCATCAGTGATAACAGGGACACCGGGGAGCTGTTTTTT. This codes for CTISDNRDTGELFF.

This clonotype came up many times. V gene TRBV2 combines with J gene TRBJ1-5; the D gene is possibly TRBD1 (5 bases). The V and J ends lost 3 bases and 6 bases respectively, with 15 bases between them. This CDR3 comprises 15 residues. In germline, CDR1 is SNHLY, CDR2 FYNNEI. The CDR3 loop reads CASSEGRQLGQPQHF. CDR3 coding DNA: TGTGCCAGCAGTGAGGGTAGACAGCTCGGTCAGCCCCAGCATTTT.

This chain uses TRBV27 with TRBJ1-6; 7 nucleotides match TRBD1. With 10 bases clipped from V and 7 bases from J, the junction kept 7 bases outside the gene matches. CDR3 size: 13 residues. CDR1 MNHEY and CDR2 SMNVEV come from the germline V gene (reference sequence). This chain's CDR3 is CATPGQPNSPLHF. DNA of the CDR3: TGTGCCACCCCGGGACAGCCCAATTCACCCCTCCACTTT.

This clonotype was seen ten or more times. The V and J genes are TRBV7-8 and TRBJ1-6; perhaps TRBD1 as D (6 bases). CDR1 is SGHVS and CDR2 is FQNEAQ in the germline V gene. There are 17 residues in the CDR3. Trimming took 4 bases from V and 6 from J, leaving 19 bases between them. The CDR3 spells CASSSKTTQGRNSPLHF. The CDR3 nucleotides are TGTGCCAGCAGCTCTAAAACGACGCAGGGGCGTAATTCACCCCTCCACTTT.

A few counts support this clonotype. This chain joins TRBV6-5 and TRBJ2-7; D might be TRBD1 (6 bases). Looked up from germline, CDR1 is MNHEY and CDR2 is SVGAGI. V shed 5 bases and J shed 4 bases, with 15 bases lying between them. The CDR3 totals 14 residues. The CDR3 sequence: CASSEITGPYEQYF. The CDR3 region has the DNA TGTGCCAGCAGTGAGATAACAGGGCCATACGAGCAGTACTTC.

This clonotype was found a few times. The V call is TRBV7-8, the J call TRBJ2-3; 8 nucleotides line up with TRBD2. The CDR3 has 14 residues. With V trimmed by 5 bases and J by 4 bases, 5 bases remained unmatched. The V gene's germline CDR1 is SGHVS and CDR2 FQNEAQ. The CDR3 loop is CASSRWTSSDTQYF. The CDR3 region has the DNA TGTGCCAGCAGCAGATGGACTAGCTCAGATACGCAGTATTTT.

Only a few counts were recorded for this clonotype. A read error may produce the germline difference seen at one junction end. The chain links TRBV5-1 to TRBJ1-3; tentative D call: TRBD1 (6 bases). CDR1 and CDR2 from the germline V gene are SGHRS and YFSETQ. This CDR3 is built from 16 residues. CDR3 coding DNA: TGCGCCAGCAGCTTGTCTACGGGGGCTTCTGAAAACACCATATATTTT. Amino acid sequence: CASSLSTGASENTIYF.

This clonotype was observed many times. The chain uses TRBV12-3 or TRBV12-4 and TRBJ1-1, with D unclear. The length of the CDR3 is 14 residues. V gave up 2 bases and J gave up 2 bases, with 9 bases separating them. The chain's CDR3 is CASSLRQVNTEAFF. CDR3 nucleotide sequence: TGTGCCAGCAGTTTACGCCAGGTCAACACTGAAGCTTTCTTT.

The genes are TRBV6-2 or TRBV6-3 and TRBJ2-5, with D uncertain. This CDR3 spans 13 amino acids. Germline V lookup: CDR1 MNHEY, CDR2 SVGEGT. The V end lost 6 bases, the J end lost 3 bases, and 11 bases lay between the germline ends. This CDR3 reads CASSHLAEETQYF. In nucleotides, the CDR3 is TGTGCCAGCAGCCATCTGGCAGAAGAGACCCAGTACTTC.

The table lists this clonotype with many counts. This rearrangement joins TRBV5-6 to TRBJ2-7; no firm D call. Germline V gene lookup returns CDR1 SGHDT and CDR2 YYEEEE. The CDR3 length is 12 residues. The V gene lost 5 bases and the J gene lost 2 bases, with 8 bases spanning the gap. CDR3 coding DNA: TGTGCCAGCAGTATGTTAACCTACGAGCAGTACTTC. This encodes CASSMLTYEQYF.

This clonotype was picked up many times. V usage is TRBV29-1 and J usage is TRBJ2-2, with a tentative D call TRBD1 (6 bases). The germline V and J ends were trimmed by 3 bases and 4 bases, with 6 bases remaining between them. The CDR3 is made up of 12 amino acids. Germline loops: CDR1 SQVTM, CDR2 ANQGSEA. The CDR3 region has the DNA TGCAGCGTTGAGGACAGCACCGGGGAGCTGTTTTTT. Translating gives CSVEDSTGELFF.

This sequence joins TRBV20-1 and TRBJ2-3; D gene unclear. The CDR3 has 16 residues. In germline, CDR1 is DFQATT, CDR2 SNEGSKA (reference sequence). Deletions cut 1 base from V and 8 bases from J, with 22 bases between. The chain's CDR3 is CSARAIPPPDSVTQYF. CDR3 in DNA: TGCAGTGCTAGAGCGATCCCGCCCCCTGACTCAGTTACGCAGTATTTT.

This clonotype appeared a few times. The chain joins TRBV20-1 to TRBJ1-1, with 8 positions matching TRBD1. Unmatched junction bases numbered 8, after V lost 3 bases and J lost 5 bases. The length of the CDR3 is 14 residues. Germline CDR1 and CDR2: DFQATT and SNEGSKA (reference sequence). CDR3 DNA: TGCAGTGCTAGCCGGACAGGGATGAGGACTGAAGCTTTCTTT. Translated: CSASRTGMRTEAFF.

The table lists this clonotype with many counts. The chain employs TRBV4-3 and TRBJ2-1; D remains unclear. The germline CDR1 and CDR2 sequences are LGHNA and YSLEER. This CDR3 is 13 amino acids long. V lost 4 bases and J lost 3, with 7 bases in between. This CDR3 is CASSRSLYNEQFF. The CDR3 nucleotides are TGCGCCAGCAGCCGGTCTCTCTACAATGAGCAGTTCTTC.

This sequence joins TRBV7-9 and TRBJ2-1, with D tentatively TRBD2 (5 bases). The CDR3 is 12 amino acids. V shed 2 bases and J shed 8 bases, with 7 bases lying between them. Germline V gives CDR1 SEHNR, CDR2 FQNEAQ (reference sequence). The CDR3 nucleotides are TGTGCCAGCAGCTTAACCGGGGATGAGCAGTTCTTC. Protein sequence: CASSLTGDEQFF. Full variable domain (outside the CDR3, taken from reference TRBV7-9 and TRBJ2-1): DTGVSQNPRHKITKRGQNVTFRCDPISEHNRLYWYRQTLGQGPEFLTYFQNEAQLEKSRLLSDRFSAERPKGSFSTLEIQRTEQGDSAMYLCASSLTGDEQFFGPGTRLTVL.